A selection of T cell receptor beta chains follows, all from one sample in a study of memory B cells and T cells in multiple sclerosis. Assay used: immunoSEQ multiplex PCR; TCRdb lists only in-frame clones, some missing. The top ten clones hold approximately 2.4% of a sample with roughly 30,000 clones, around 88% of them seen once. For these receptors, no antigen is known. Input material: PBMCs from blood kept in culture. These receptors were obtained from a human donor with multiple sclerosis. The CDR3 runs from the conserved cysteine through the conserved F or W. The D gene is left open where the match is weak. Some rows have no size entry. The others give once, few or many, or a class for an expanded clone.

j_gene,d_gene,abundance,v_gene,CDR3aa,CDR3nt
TRBJ1-4,-,-,TRBV6-5,CASSQWFGSNEKLFF,TGTGCCAGCAGTCAATGGTTCGGTAGTAATGAAAAACTGTTTTTT
TRBJ2-7,TRBD2,-,TRBV9,CASSPGTSGDEQYF,TGTGCCAGCAGCCCCGGGACTAGCGGCGACGAGCAGTACTTC
TRBJ2-2,-,once,TRBV2,CASRGYANTGELFF,TGTGCCAGCCGAGGGTATGCGAACACCGGGGAGCTGTTTTTT
TRBJ1-5,TRBD1,-,TRBV6-1,CASSEARQGNQSQHF,TGTGCCAGCAGTGAAGCGAGACAGGGAAATCAGTCCCAGCATTTT
TRBJ2-1,-,-,TRBV20-1,CSAVSYNEQFF,TGCAGTGCGGTGAGCTACAATGAGCAGTTCTTC
TRBJ2-2,-,-,TRBV9,CASSVAVDTGELFF,TGTGCCAGCAGCGTAGCGGTGGATACCGGGGAGCTGTTTTTT
TRBJ1-5,-,-,TRBV2,CASSEGFLSSNQPQHF,TGTGCCAGCAGTGAAGGTTTCTTGAGTAGCAATCAGCCCCAGCATTTT
TRBJ2-7,-,-,TRBV5-3,CARSLPLQVTSYEQYF,TGTGCCAGAAGCTTGCCCCTCCAGGTCACGTCCTACGAGCAGTACTTC
TRBJ1-2,-,medium-sized,TRBV27,CASSLNYGYTF,TGTGCCAGCAGCCTCAACTATGGCTACACCTTC
TRBJ2-1,-,-,TRBV28,CASSLSLGRGNEQFF,TGTGCCAGCAGTTTATCATTGGGAAGGGGTAATGAGCAGTTCTTC
TRBJ1-5,-,-,TRBV5-5,CASSLDGWANQPQHF,TGTGCCAGCAGCTTGGACGGCTGGGCTAATCAGCCCCAGCATTTT
TRBJ1-1,TRBD1,-,TRBV5-6,CASSLPTGTGRAFF,TGTGCCAGCAGCTTACCAACCGGGACAGGGAGGGCTTTCTTT
TRBJ2-1,TRBD2,few,TRBV19,CASSSGGGDYNEQFF,TGTGCCAGTAGTTCCGGCGGGGGGGACTACAATGAGCAGTTCTTC
TRBJ2-1,-,-,TRBV2,CASRFGLPSSYNEQFF,TGTGCCAGCAGGTTTGGACTACCAAGCTCCTACAATGAGCAGTTCTTC
TRBJ1-4,-,-,TRBV29-1,CSVEVIKMGTTATNEKLFF,TGCAGCGTTGAAGTCATAAAGATGGGGACCACCGCAACTAATGAAAAACTGTTTTTT
TRBJ2-7,-,-,TRBV28,CASSSTTSEQYF,TGTGCCAGCAGTTCCACGACTAGCGAGCAGTACTTC
TRBJ2-7,TRBD1,once,TRBV28,CASSRDRGLDEQYF,TGTGCCAGCAGCCGGGACAGGGGGCTGGACGAGCAGTACTTC
TRBJ2-7,-,-,TRBV5-1,CATGHNSYEQYF,TGCGCCACCGGACATAACTCCTACGAGCAGTACTTC
TRBJ1-2,-,-,TRBV10-3,CASSGPPNYGYTF,TGTGCCAGCTCGGGGCCACCTAACTATGGCTACACCTTC
TRBJ1-1,-,few,TRBV18,CASSPGQNTEAFF,TGTGCCAGCTCACCGGGACAGAACACTGAAGCTTTCTTT
TRBJ2-6,-,-,TRBV5-1,CASSLYGAGANVLTF,TGCGCCAGCAGCCTTTACGGGGCTGGGGCCAACGTCCTGACTTTC
TRBJ1-5,-,-,TRBV25-1,CASSEGSYSNQPQHF,TGTGCCAGCAGTGAAGGGTCATATAGCAATCAGCCCCAGCATTTT
TRBJ2-1,TRBD2,-,TRBV2,CASSGGLAHNEQFF,TGTGCCAGCAGTGGAGGACTAGCGCACAATGAGCAGTTCTTC
TRBJ2-7,-,-,TRBV30,CAWSVLSSYEQYF,TGTGCCTGGAGTGTACTCAGCTCCTACGAGCAGTACTTC
TRBJ1-1,TRBD1,few,TRBV5-1,CASSSRTGGVTEAFF,TGCGCCAGCAGCTCTCGGACAGGTGGGGTCACTGAAGCTTTCTTT
TRBJ2-3,TRBD2,-,TRBV27,CASSADWEREITDTQYF,TGTGCCAGCAGTGCCGACTGGGAGCGGGAGATCACAGATACGCAGTATTTT
TRBJ2-1,-,-,TRBV14,CATRQVGDNEQFF,TGTGCCACCCGACAGGTTGGGGACAATGAGCAGTTCTTC
TRBJ1-6,TRBD1,-,TRBV25-1,CASSDPDRTNSPLHF,TGTGCCAGCAGTGACCCGGACAGGACTAATTCACCCCTCCACTTT
TRBJ1-1,-,few,TRBV6-1,CASSETFDTEAFF,TGTGCCAGCAGTGAAACTTTCGACACTGAAGCTTTCTTT
TRBJ1-1,-,-,TRBV2,CASSPGGLGTEAFF,TGTGCCAGCAGTCCCGGGGGGCTAGGAACTGAAGCTTTCTTT
TRBJ2-5,-,-,TRBV15,CATSRDRSETQYF,TGTGCCACCAGCAGAGATCGTTCCGAGACCCAGTACTTC
TRBJ2-1,TRBD1,-,TRBV29-1,CSVEGGTGYNEQFF,TGCAGCGTTGAAGGGGGGACAGGCTACAATGAGCAGTTCTTC
TRBJ2-7,TRBD1,-,TRBV19,CASSIAWGQASYEQYF,TGTGCCAGTAGTATTGCCTGGGGACAGGCCTCCTACGAGCAGTACTTC